The clone carrying this T cell receptor beta chain was recorded a few times. Its specificity is not known. TCRdb independently ran MiXCR on the 5' RACE reads; one entry per CDR3 protein. The table has some 600,000 distinct CDR3 sequences, 17% seen once. These data come from a study of T cells after yellow fever vaccination. Points from the study as a whole: Weaker, the secondary response peaked sooner, at day 5 versus 15.

The CDR3 consists of 11 residues. V lost 5 bases, J lost 0 bases, and 3 bases lay in between. Germline loops: CDR1 DFQATT, CDR2 SNEGSKA (reference sequence). The J gene is TRBJ2-3, the V gene TRBV20-1, with unresolved D. The receptor was derived from a man between 18 and 35 years old who received the YFV17D yellow fever vaccine. Sample: PBMCs, taken 5 days after the first yellow fever vaccination. The CDR3 loop is CSAASTDTQYF. In nucleotides, the CDR3 is TGCAGTGCTGCGAGCACAGATACGCAGTATTTT.